A selection of T cell receptor beta chains follows, all from one sample in a study of blood T cells in healthy people across ages. TCRdb analysed the 5' RACE reads with MiXCR anew, one entry per CDR3 protein. The repertoire holds hundreds of thousands of distinct CDR3 sequences, about 37% seen once, with 10% to 15% in the top ten. Sequencing input: blood. All receptors derive from a man younger than 30 in good health. CDR3s include the opening cysteine and the closing phenylalanine or tryptophan. D genes are given only for firm matches. Size is stated for part of the rows, as once, few or many counts, or as a class when the clone is expanded.

j_gene | abundance | v_gene | d_gene | CDR3nt | CDR3aa
TRBJ2-7 | many | TRBV25-1 | - | TGTGCCAGCAGTGAATTCGGCAGGGGAGGGGGGAATGAGCAGTACTTC | CASSEFGRGGGNEQYF
TRBJ1-2 | - | TRBV6-2/TRBV6-3 | - | TGTGCCAGCACCGATGATGGTTCCTATGGCTACACCTTC | CASTDDGSYGYTF
TRBJ1-2 | - | TRBV4-3 | - | TGCGCCAGCCGGGGCCAGGCAGGGACCTATGGCTACACCTTC | CASRGQAGTYGYTF
TRBJ1-6 | - | TRBV20-1 | - | TGCAGTACCCGGGGACTTTCAATCTCCTATAATTCACCCCTCCACTTT | CSTRGLSISYNSPLHF
TRBJ1-3 | - | TRBV15 | - | TGTGCCACCAGCGGTTCGTACAGGGCCTCTGGAAACACCATATATTTT | CATSGSYRASGNTIYF
TRBJ1-6 | few | TRBV20-1 | - | TGCAGTGCGTGGGCAGCTCTCAATTCACCCCTCCACTTT | CSAWAALNSPLHF
TRBJ1-1 | - | TRBV25-1 | - | TGTGCCAGCAGTGAATCCCCTCGTCTGGGGGAGGTGAACACTGAAGCTTTCTTT | CASSESPRLGEVNTEAFF
TRBJ1-5 | - | TRBV7-9 | - | TGTGCCAGCCAGCTCCCCAATCAGCCCCAGCATTTT | CASQLPNQPQHF
TRBJ2-7 | - | TRBV12-3/TRBV12-4 | - | TGTGCCAGCAGTTTATACTTGGGGGCACCTTCTTCGTACGAGCAGTACTTC | CASSLYLGAPSSYEQYF
TRBJ1-1 | many | TRBV5-1 | - | TGCGCCAGCAGCCTGGACGGGTCCCCGAACACTGAAGCTTTCTTT | CASSLDGSPNTEAFF
TRBJ1-1 | - | TRBV6-5 | - | TGTGCCAGCAGTCCCCTAACGGGAGACACTGAAGCTTTCTTT | CASSPLTGDTEAFF
TRBJ2-1 | few | TRBV5-6 | TRBD1 | TGTGCCAGCAGCTTGGAATGGGACAGGGGCTCCTACAATGAGCAGTTCTTC | CASSLEWDRGSYNEQFF
TRBJ1-2 | few | TRBV20-1 | - | TGCAGTGCTACCCTTCAGGGAGCTAACTATGGCTACACCTTC | CSATLQGANYGYTF
TRBJ2-3 | - | TRBV12-3/TRBV12-4 | - | TGTGCCAGCTTGGGATCCTCACCTTATACGCAGTATTTT | CASLGSSPYTQYF
TRBJ2-7 | - | TRBV12-3/TRBV12-4 | - | TGTGCCAGCAGTTTGGGGGAAAATGAGCAGTACTTC | CASSLGENEQYF
TRBJ2-3 | few | TRBV20-1 | - | TGCAGTGCTAGTGCAGGGAACGCAGATACGCAGTATTTT | CSASAGNADTQYF
TRBJ2-1 | few | TRBV7-2 | - | TGTGCCAGCAGCTTAGGGGGACACTTTCGGGGTGAGCAGTTCTTC | CASSLGGHFRGEQFF
TRBJ2-7 | - | TRBV7-2 | TRBD2 | TGTGCCAGCAGCCCCGGACTAGAAGCCTACGAGCAGTACTTC | CASSPGLEAYEQYF
TRBJ2-5 | few | TRBV21-1 | - | TGTGCCAGCAGCAAAGCTTTCCGGGACTTTCAAGAGACCCAGTACTTC | CASSKAFRDFQETQYF
TRBJ2-3 | few | TRBV12-3/TRBV12-4 | - | TGTGCCAGCAGTTTAGCGGGGAGCGCAGATACGCAGTATTTT | CASSLAGSADTQYF
TRBJ1-2 | - | TRBV5-1 | - | TGCGCCAGCAGCTTGGTAACGGGGTCCTATGGCTACACCTTC | CASSLVTGSYGYTF
TRBJ2-3 | many | TRBV12-3/TRBV12-4 | TRBD2 | TGTGCCAGCAGTTTCCCCCAGGGGACTAGCGGGGGTAACAGCACAGATACGCAGTATTTT | CASSFPQGTSGGNSTDTQYF
TRBJ2-1 | - | TRBV3-1 | - | TGTGCCAGCAGTGATGAAGAGGTTAGCTCCTACAATGAGCAGTTCTTC | CASSDEEVSSYNEQFF
TRBJ2-3 | - | TRBV27 | TRBD1 | TGTGCCAGCTCCCCCGACAGGGAGACAGATACGCAGTATTTT | CASSPDRETDTQYF
TRBJ2-6 | - | TRBV20-1 | - | TGCAGTGCTACCCCACAGGGAACTGGGGCCAACGTCCTGACTTTC | CSATPQGTGANVLTF
TRBJ1-2 | many | TRBV10-3 | - | TGTGCCATCAGTGACCCGGAGAACTATGGCTACACCTTC | CAISDPENYGYTF
TRBJ2-1 | - | TRBV6-6 | - | TGTGCCAGTCAACTAGCCTACTCCTACAATGAGCAGTTCTTC | CASQLAYSYNEQFF
TRBJ2-3 | many | TRBV7-3 | - | TGTGCCAGCAGCTTTGGGGCTAGCACAGATACGCAGTATTTT | CASSFGASTDTQYF
TRBJ2-7 | - | TRBV4-3 | - | TGCGCCAGCAGCCAGGGTTCCTACAATGAGCAGTACTTC | CASSQGSYNEQYF
TRBJ2-7 | few | TRBV9 | - | TGTGCCAGCAAGGCGGAGACCTCCTACGAGCAGTACTTC | CASKAETSYEQYF
TRBJ1-5 | few | TRBV4-3 | - | TGCGCCAGCAGCCAAGAAGGCAGGGGTTATAGCAATCAGCCCCAGCATTTT | CASSQEGRGYSNQPQHF
TRBJ1-2 | - | TRBV4-3 | - | TGCGCCAGCAGGGGGAATGGGGGCTACACCTTC | CASRGNGGYTF
TRBJ2-1 | few | TRBV7-3 | - | TGTGCCAGCAGCTTAACGGCAGGGGAAGTCTACAATGAGCAGTTCTTC | CASSLTAGEVYNEQFF
TRBJ2-5 | few | TRBV3-1 | - | TGTGCCAGCAGCCAAGATATGGGCCAAGAGACCCAGTACTTC | CASSQDMGQETQYF
TRBJ2-2 | few | TRBV5-1 | - | TGCGCCAGCAGCCCGAGTAACGGGGCCGTAACCGGGGAGCTGTTTTTT | CASSPSNGAVTGELFF
TRBJ1-2 | - | TRBV7-2 | - | TGTGCCAGCAGCTTAGAGCGGTTGGGGGGTTTTGAAGTCCTCTCGGGTGGCTACACCTTC | CASSLERLGGFEVLSGGYTF
TRBJ2-1 | - | TRBV11-2 | TRBD2 | TGTGCCAGCAGCTTAAAAAGGGGGCTAGCGGGGGGCCCTAACTCCTACAATGAGCAGTTCTTC | CASSLKRGLAGGPNSYNEQFF
TRBJ1-5 | few | TRBV18 | - | TGTGCCGAACAGGGAGGCAATCAGCCCCAGCATTTT | CAEQGGNQPQHF
TRBJ2-3 | - | TRBV7-2 | TRBD1 | TGTGCCAGCAGCCCACTGTTGGGGACAGCAGCCCTCACAGATACGCAGTATTTT | CASSPLLGTAALTDTQYF
TRBJ1-1 | many | TRBV29-1 | TRBD1 | TGCAGCGTTGGAGAACAGGGGCCCGACACTGAAGCTTTCTTT | CSVGEQGPDTEAFF
TRBJ2-2 | - | TRBV10-3 | - | TGTGCCATCAGTGAGTCGAGACGAGGGGCGAACACCGGGGAGCTGTTTTTT | CAISESRRGANTGELFF
TRBJ2-3 | - | TRBV7-6 | - | TGTGCCAACAGCTTAGTTATACAGGGACCTGGCGCAGATACGCAGTATTTT | CANSLVIQGPGADTQYF
TRBJ2-3 | many | TRBV9 | - | TGTGCCAGCAGCTCTCGGGGGATCCGCACAGATACGCAGTATTTT | CASSSRGIRTDTQYF
TRBJ1-5 | - | TRBV19 | - | TGTGCCAGTAGGGTTCTGGGACCCAATCAGCCCCAGCATTTT | CASRVLGPNQPQHF